This TCR beta chain stems from a study of CDR3 diversity in severe acne. MiXCR, run by TCRdb on the PCR reads, gives a single entry per CDR3 protein. Altogether more than 80,000 distinct CDR3 sequences are present, under 55% being singletons, with the ten largest covering approximately 10%. This clonotype has only one observation. A read error may be the cause here, since a much bigger clone is one base away. CDR1 is DFQATT and CDR2 is SNEGSKA in the germline V gene (reference sequence). CDR3 length: 14 amino acids. This TCR came from a male donor with severe acne vulgaris. Material: blood. The V call is TRBV20-1, the J call TRBJ2-5; 9 nucleotides line up with TRBD2. In DNA form, the CDR3 reads TGCAGTGCCTTCACTAGCGGGTTCGGAGAGACCCGGTACTTC. It specifies CSAFTSGFGETRYF.